The 6 T cell receptor beta chains presented below share a single source sample, sequenced in a study of OX40 agonist ivuxolimab in advanced cancers. The library was built by means of the immunoSEQ multiplex PCR assay. The clones in this table, taken by TCRdb from immuneACCESS, are in-frame only. Not every clone is retained; where verified, under half of the shortfall comes from an unresolved V gene, and the cause of the rest is unknown. The sample table records about 90,000 clones; around 83% of these occur just once. The ten most abundant clones make up approximately 0.22% of the sample. The sequences come from CD4+ or CD8+ T cells sorted from blood, collected in a trial of the OX40 agonist ivuxolimab. The receptors shown here come from an adult with an advanced solid tumor such as melanoma, head and neck, liver or kidney cancer.

V gene TRBV6-5 combines with J gene TRBJ2-1; D gene ambiguous. Per germline, CDR1 MNHEY and CDR2 SVGAGI. This CDR3 contains 14 residues. V lost 2 bases to trimming and J lost 2 bases, with 7 bases between them. CDR3 sequence: CASSYRLTYNEQFF. The CDR3 DNA reads as TGTGCCAGCAGTTACCGCCTAACCTACAATGAGCAGTTCTTC.

The sample holds one count of this clone. The chain uses TRBV10-3 and TRBJ1-2; unclear D gene. V was shortened by 2 bases and J by 1 base, with 8 bases between the two germline ends. Germline CDR1 reads ENHRY; CDR2 reads SYGVKD. This CDR3 is 14 amino acids long. The chain's CDR3 is CAISEERGNYGYTF. The CDR3 DNA reads as TGTGCCATCAGTGAGGAGCGGGGTAACTATGGCTACACCTTC.

The V gene is TRBV27, the J gene TRBJ1-1; D remains ambiguous. V was pared by 6 bases and J by 2 bases, with 7 bases between. CDR1 is MNHEY, CDR2 SMNVEV, per germline (reference sequence). This CDR3 contains 12 residues. CDR3 residues: CASRGANTEAFF. CDR3 sequence (DNA): TGTGCCAGCAGGGGAGCAAACACTGAAGCTTTCTTT.

J is TRBJ2-1 and V is TRBV9; D gene uncertain. V was trimmed by 0 bases and J by 1 base, leaving 8 bases between them. The CDR3 totals 15 residues. Germline V gene lookup returns CDR1 SGDLS and CDR2 YYNGEE. This CDR3 reads CASSVAGDSYNEQFF. As DNA, the CDR3 is TGTGCCAGCAGCGTAGCGGGCGATTCCTACAATGAGCAGTTCTTC.

This clone was found a few times. The germline gene is not matched at one end of the junction; a read error may be the cause. This chain uses TRBV6-6 with TRBJ2-7; tentatively, D is TRBD1 (5 bases). Germline assignment: CDR1 MNHNY and CDR2 SVGAGI (reference sequence). The CDR3 consists of 13 residues. The DNA of the CDR3 is TGTGCCAGCACTTACCAGGGTAGATACGAGCAGTACTTC. It translates to CASTYQGRYEQYF.

The genes are TRBV7-6 and TRBJ2-3; possible D gene TRBD1, 6 bases. The CDR3 sequence is 11 residues long. Trimming removed 6 bases from V and 5 bases from J, with 6 bases in between. Germline assignment: CDR1 SGHVS and CDR2 FNYEAQ. The chain's CDR3 is CASRGGDTQYF. CDR3 DNA: TGTGCCAGCAGAGGGGGAGATACGCAGTATTTT.